This T cell receptor beta chain is from a study of shared clonotypes between healthy human individuals. Overall study findings and caveats: Memory subsets generally showed smaller estimated richness than naive subsets did.

As for this clone: Its specificity is not known.

Profiling relied on immunoSEQ multiplex PCR, and the TCRdb table lists in-frame clones only, not all of them. Found here are about 980,000 clones, roughly 72% of them singletons; the top ten hold approximately 1.5%. This receptor was taken from a young man in good health. Source material: memory CD4+ T cells sorted from blood. As to subset: CD45RA-negative fraction.

CDR3 sequence (DNA): TGTGCCAGCAGCTTAGGGGGAGCGAACACTGAAGCTTTCTTT. As protein: CASSLGGANTEAFF. J is TRBJ1-1 and V is TRBV7-2, with D unclear. Per the germline V gene, CDR1 is SGHTA and CDR2 is FQGNSA. V lost 1 base and J 1 base, leaving 7 bases between the germline ends. The CDR3 totals 14 residues. Full variable domain (missing parts from reference TRBV7-2 and TRBJ1-1): GAGVSQSPSNKVTEKGKDVELRCDPISGHTALYWYRQSLGQGLEFLIYFQGNSAPDKSGLPSDRFSAERTGGSVSTLTIQRTQQEDSAVYLCASSLGGANTEAFFGQGTRLTVV.